This T cell receptor (beta chain) was documented in a study of shared clonotypes between healthy human individuals. Study information: Per-donor plates numbered three CD4 naive, three CD4 memory, two CD8 naive and one CD8 memory. Study conclusions and caveats: Sorted-subset sequencing, rarefaction showed, was incomplete despite large depth.

A note on this clone: Its antigen is unidentified.

Researchers divided each subset's genomic DNA evenly across several immunoSEQ plates. Some clones are missing from TCRdb's copy, which holds only in-frame ones; the method was immunoSEQ multiplex PCR. This sample has some 2,100,000 clones, with approximately 96% found just once. Germline CDR1 reads LNHDA; CDR2 reads SQIVND (reference sequence). Between the trimmed V and J ends, which lost 8 bases and 9 bases, there was a span of 7 bases. The length of the CDR3 is 9 residues. Sequences were obtained from naive CD4+ T cells sorted from blood. Subset specified: CD45RA+ positively selected. The V call is TRBV19, the J call TRBJ1-2; D remains ambiguous. The receptor's source is a man younger than 35 in good health. The CDR3 nucleotides read TGTGCCAGTCATGGGAGCTACACCTTC. Its translation is CASHGSYTF.